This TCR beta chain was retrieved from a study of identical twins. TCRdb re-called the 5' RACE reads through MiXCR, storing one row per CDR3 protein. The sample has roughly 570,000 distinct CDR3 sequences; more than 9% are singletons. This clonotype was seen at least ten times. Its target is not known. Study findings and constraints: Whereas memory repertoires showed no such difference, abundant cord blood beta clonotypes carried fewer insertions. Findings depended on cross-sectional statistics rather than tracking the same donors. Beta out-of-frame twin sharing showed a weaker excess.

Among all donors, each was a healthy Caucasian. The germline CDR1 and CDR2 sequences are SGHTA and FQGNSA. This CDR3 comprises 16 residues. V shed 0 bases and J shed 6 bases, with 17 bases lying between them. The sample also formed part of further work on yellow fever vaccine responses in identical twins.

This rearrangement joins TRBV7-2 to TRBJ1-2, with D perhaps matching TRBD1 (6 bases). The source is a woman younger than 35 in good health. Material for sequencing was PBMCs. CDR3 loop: CASSLAGAGRWDGYTF. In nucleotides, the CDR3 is TGTGCCAGCAGCTTAGCGGGGGCAGGGAGATGGGATGGCTACACCTTC.